These 18 T cell receptor beta chains originate from one sample sequenced in a study of persistence of HIV-infected CD4 T cells. Sequencing used immunoSEQ version 4 in survey mode. The assay was immunoSEQ multiplex PCR, and TCRdb's table has in-frame clones only and misses some. The table has 37,000 or so clones, 80% seen once. Antigens for these TCRs are unknown. Stimulation used 8.5 to 10 ug/mL lysate from CMV-infected fibroblasts. Sorted nonresponding memory CD4+ T cells were CD40L-negative, CD69-negative, CD45RO-high. Sequencing used CD4+ T cells sorted from PBMCs after roughly 18-hour stimulation, obtained from a patient who received antiretroviral therapy. These receptor sequences come from an adult man with HIV who was CMV-seropositive.

This rearrangement joins TRBV4-1 to TRBJ1-3; 11 bases are shared with TRBD1. V trimming: 0 bases; J trimming: 2 bases; junction bases outside the gene matches: 3. This CDR3 has 17 residues. Germline-derived CDR1 and CDR2 are MGHRA and YSYEKL. Here the CDR3 reads CASSQDGQGAAGNTIYF. The CDR3, as DNA: TGCGCCAGCAGCCAAGATGGACAGGGGGCAGCTGGAAACACCATATATTTT.

This clone was seen more than once but under ten times. J is TRBJ1-1 and V is TRBV18; 8 bases are a match to TRBD1. The CDR3 loop spans 17 amino acids. Germline V gene sequence: CDR1 KGHSH, CDR2 LQKENI. V gave up 3 bases and J gave up 4 bases; unmatched junction bases: 13. DNA for the CDR3: TGTGCCAGCTCACCCCGGATGGGCAGGGGGCTGGGCACTGAAGCTTTCTTT. This codes for CASSPRMGRGLGTEAFF. The variable domain in full, with the rest retrieved from reference TRBV18 and TRBJ1-1, is NAGVMQNPRHLVRRRGQEARLRCSPMKGHSHVYWYRQLPEEGLKFMVYLQKENIIDESGMPKERFSAEFPKEGPSILRIQQVVRGDSAAYFCASSPRMGRGLGTEAFFGQGTRLTVV.

This chain links TRBV6-5 with TRBJ1-2; D is uncertain. CDR1 and CDR2 from the germline V gene are MNHEY and SVGAGI. This CDR3 contains 15 residues. With 2 bases removed from V and 6 bases from J, the gap between germline ends came to 16 bases. The CDR3 sequence: CASSYTGPTDNGYTF. The CDR3 DNA reads as TGTGCCAGCAGTTACACTGGCCCCACCGATAATGGCTACACCTTC.

This rearrangement joins TRBV20-1 to TRBJ2-3; 16 nucleotides agree with TRBD2. V lost 3 bases and J lost 4; bases outside the gene matches: 10. This CDR3 comprises 18 residues. CDR1 is DFQATT, CDR2 SNEGSKA, per germline (reference sequence). The CDR3: CSASAPPGLAGGADTQYF. The CDR3 coding sequence is TGCAGTGCTAGTGCCCCACCGGGACTAGCGGGGGGGGCAGATACGCAGTATTTT.

A note on this clone: Other DNA sequences from this sample encode an identical CDR3 as well. V is TRBV10-3 and J is TRBJ1-5; weak D call: TRBD1 (5 bases). Germline V CDR1 and CDR2: ENHRY, SYGVKD. This CDR3 region has 14 residues. The germline V and J ends were trimmed by 5 bases and 5 bases, with 13 bases remaining between them. In DNA form, the CDR3 reads TGTGCCATCAGTTCGGGGACGGGTGATCAGCCCCAGCATTTT. This codes for CAISSGTGDQPQHF.

The chain joins TRBV6-5 to TRBJ2-4; a possible D gene is TRBD1 (5 bases). The V end was cut by 5 bases, the J end by 0 bases, with 11 bases between. There are 15 residues in the CDR3. Germline V gene data show CDR1 as MNHEY and CDR2 as SVGAGI. This chain's CDR3 is CASSPTAQAKNIQYF. The DNA of the CDR3 is TGTGCCAGCAGTCCGACAGCCCAAGCCAAAAACATTCAGTACTTC.

This clone was counted a few times. The rearrangement links TRBV10-1 to TRBJ1-5; D call uncertain. The V gene lost 3 bases and the J gene lost 0 bases, with 9 bases spanning the gap. CDR3 length: 15 amino acids. CDR1 is WNHNN and CDR2 is SYGVQD in the germline V gene (reference sequence). CDR3 nucleotide sequence: TGCGCCAGCAGTGAAAGTGTCTATAGCAATCAGCCCCAGCATTTT. Its translation is CASSESVYSNQPQHF.

The chain uses TRBV6-5 and TRBJ1-5, with D perhaps matching TRBD1 (5 bases). CDR1 and CDR2 (germline): MNHEY, SVGAGI. V lost 8 bases and J lost 1, with 9 bases in between. This CDR3 region has 13 residues. CDR3 region: CASSWGSNQPQHF. CDR3 coding DNA: TGTGCCAGCTCGTGGGGCAGCAATCAGCCCCAGCATTTT.

The table lists this clone with a few counts. This sequence joins TRBV9 and TRBJ1-6, with unresolved D. V lost 6 bases to trimming and J lost 5 bases, with 12 bases between them. Germline lookup yields CDR1 SGDLS and CDR2 YYNGEE. This CDR3 region has 14 residues. The CDR3 sequence is CASTLGRDNSPLHF. CDR3 coding DNA: TGTGCCAGCACCCTAGGGAGGGATAATTCACCCCTCCACTTT.

The chain links TRBV19 to TRBJ2-6; 9 bases map to TRBD1. Germline CDR1 LNHDA, CDR2 SQIVND (reference sequence). The CDR3 has 16 residues. The V segment lost 7 bases and the J segment 1 base; nucleotides outside the gene matches: 5. This chain's CDR3 is CASKQGAISGANVLTF. In DNA, the CDR3 is TGTGCCAGTAAACAGGGGGCTATTTCTGGGGCCAACGTCCTGACTTTC.

This clone was found a few times. CDR3 loop: CSARWGAEAFF. CDR3 DNA: TGCAGTGCTAGATGGGGAGCTGAAGCTTTCTTT. This chain links TRBV20-1 with TRBJ1-1; D gene ambiguous. The CDR3 covers 11 residues. Germline CDR1 DFQATT, CDR2 SNEGSKA (reference sequence). V was pared by 2 bases and J by 6 bases, with 7 bases between.

The chain recombines TRBV3-1 (or the pseudogene TRBV3-2) with TRBJ1-1, with D hard to call. V was trimmed by 4 bases and J by 1 base, leaving 13 bases between them. Germline V CDR1 and CDR2: LGHDT, YNNKEL (reference sequence). The CDR3 covers 15 residues. The CDR3 protein is CASSPRWVANTEAFF. The CDR3 nucleotides are TGTGCCAGCAGCCCTAGATGGGTCGCGAACACTGAAGCTTTCTTT.

The chain couples TRBV11-1 to TRBJ2-4; 7 positions agree with TRBD1. CDR1 SGHAT and CDR2 FQDESV come from the germline V gene (reference sequence). Trimming took 1 base from V and 2 from J; bases not matched to a gene: 2. The CDR3 is 15 residues long. Here the CDR3 reads CASSLDRGTKNIQYF. The DNA of the CDR3 is TGTGCCAGCAGCTTAGACAGGGGAACCAAAAACATTCAGTACTTC.

This clone was found a few times. The V and J genes are TRBV28 and TRBJ2-7; D possibly uses TRBD1 or TRBD2 (5 bases each). From germline, CDR1 is MDHEN and CDR2 SYDVKM. Trimming stripped 8 bases from V and 3 bases from J, with 20 bases between. The CDR3 contains 15 residues. The CDR3 loop reads CASRAPSGSFYEQYF. The CDR3 DNA sequence: TGTGCCAGCCGGGCCCCTTCAGGGAGTTTCTACGAGCAGTACTTC.

The rearrangement joins TRBV6-5 to TRBJ1-1; 8 bases align to TRBD1. This CDR3 spans 14 amino acids. Germline assignment: CDR1 MNHEY and CDR2 SVGAGI. V dropped 4 bases and J dropped 1; count of bases not matched to a gene: 2. The CDR3 DNA reads TGTGCCAGCAGTTCCGGGACAGGGAACACTGAAGCTTTCTTT. Translated, it gives CASSSGTGNTEAFF.

Remarks on this clone: The sample holds other DNA sequences that translate to the same CDR3. The chain combines TRBV24-1 with TRBJ1-2; the D is unclear. CDR3 length: 13 amino acids. The germline V and J ends were trimmed by 4 bases and 4 bases, with 9 bases remaining between them. CDR1 KGHDR and CDR2 SFDVKD come from the germline V gene. CDR3 protein: CATSERGGYGYTF. The CDR3 nucleotides read TGTGCCACCAGTGAGCGGGGAGGCTATGGCTACACCTTC.

The V call is TRBV13, the J call TRBJ1-1; D not resolved. Germline CDR1 reads PRHDT; CDR2 reads FYEKMQ (reference sequence). The V and J ends lost 5 bases and 3 bases respectively, with 10 bases between them. The CDR3 spans 13 residues. CDR3 DNA: TGTGCCAGCAGCCCATCCCCTTACACTGAAGCTTTCTTT. It codes for CASSPSPYTEAFF. The full variable domain, rest sourced from reference TRBV13 and TRBJ1-1, is AAGVIQSPRHLIKEKRETATLKCYPIPRHDTVYWYQQGPGQDPQFLISFYEKMQSDKGSIPDRFSAQQFSDYHSELNMSSLELGDSALYFCASSPSPYTEAFFGQGTRLTVV.

The table lists this clone with a few counts. The chain carries TRBV2 and TRBJ1-1, with D possibly being TRBD1 (5 bases). The V gene's germline CDR1 is SNHLY and CDR2 FYNNEI. Trimming pared 4 bases from V and 11 bases from J, leaving 14 bases between. This CDR3 is built from 12 residues. CDR3 residues: CASSVGPGMAFF. DNA of the CDR3: TGTGCCAGCAGTGTGGGTCCAGGGATGGCTTTCTTT.